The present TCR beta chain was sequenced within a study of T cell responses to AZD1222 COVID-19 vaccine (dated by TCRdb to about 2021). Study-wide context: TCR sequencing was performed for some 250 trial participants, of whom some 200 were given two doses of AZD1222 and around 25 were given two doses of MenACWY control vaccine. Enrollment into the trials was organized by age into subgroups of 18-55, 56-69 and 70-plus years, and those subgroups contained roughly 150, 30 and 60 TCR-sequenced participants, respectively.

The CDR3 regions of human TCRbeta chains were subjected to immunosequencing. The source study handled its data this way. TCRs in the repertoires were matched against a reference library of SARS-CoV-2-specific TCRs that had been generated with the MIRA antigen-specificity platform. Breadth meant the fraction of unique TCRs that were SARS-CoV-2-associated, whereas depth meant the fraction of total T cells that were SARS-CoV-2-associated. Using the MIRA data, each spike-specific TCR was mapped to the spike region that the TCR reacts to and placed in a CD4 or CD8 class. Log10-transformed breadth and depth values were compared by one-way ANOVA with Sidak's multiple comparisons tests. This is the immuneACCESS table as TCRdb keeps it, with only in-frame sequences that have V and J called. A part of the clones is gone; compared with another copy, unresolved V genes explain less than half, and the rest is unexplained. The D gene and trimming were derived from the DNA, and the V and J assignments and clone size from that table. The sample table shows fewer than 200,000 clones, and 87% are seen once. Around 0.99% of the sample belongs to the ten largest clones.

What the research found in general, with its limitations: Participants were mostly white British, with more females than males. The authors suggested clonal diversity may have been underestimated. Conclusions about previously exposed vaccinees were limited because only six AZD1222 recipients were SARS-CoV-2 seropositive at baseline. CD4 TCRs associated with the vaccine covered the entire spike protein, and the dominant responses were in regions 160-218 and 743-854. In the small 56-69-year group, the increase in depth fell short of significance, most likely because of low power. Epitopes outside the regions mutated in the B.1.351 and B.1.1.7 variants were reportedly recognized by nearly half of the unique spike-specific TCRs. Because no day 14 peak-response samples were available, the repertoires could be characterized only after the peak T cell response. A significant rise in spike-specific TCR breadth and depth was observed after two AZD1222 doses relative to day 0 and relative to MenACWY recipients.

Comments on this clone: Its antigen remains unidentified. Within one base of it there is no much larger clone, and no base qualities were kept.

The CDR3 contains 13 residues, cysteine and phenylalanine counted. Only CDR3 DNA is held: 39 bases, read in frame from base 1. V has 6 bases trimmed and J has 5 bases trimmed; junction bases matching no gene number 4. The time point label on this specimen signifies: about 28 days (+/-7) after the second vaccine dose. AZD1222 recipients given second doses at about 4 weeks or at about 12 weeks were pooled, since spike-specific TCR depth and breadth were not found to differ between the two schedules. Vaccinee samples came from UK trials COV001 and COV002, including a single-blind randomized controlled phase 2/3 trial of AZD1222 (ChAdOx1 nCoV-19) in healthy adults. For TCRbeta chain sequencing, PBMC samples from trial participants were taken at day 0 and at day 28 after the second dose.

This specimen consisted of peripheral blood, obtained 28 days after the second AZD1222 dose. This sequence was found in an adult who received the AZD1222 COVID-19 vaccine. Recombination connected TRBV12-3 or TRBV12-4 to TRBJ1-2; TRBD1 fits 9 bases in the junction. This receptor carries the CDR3 CASSSDRGYGYTF. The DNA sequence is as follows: TGTGCCAGCAGCTCGGACAGGGGTTATGGCTACACCTTC.